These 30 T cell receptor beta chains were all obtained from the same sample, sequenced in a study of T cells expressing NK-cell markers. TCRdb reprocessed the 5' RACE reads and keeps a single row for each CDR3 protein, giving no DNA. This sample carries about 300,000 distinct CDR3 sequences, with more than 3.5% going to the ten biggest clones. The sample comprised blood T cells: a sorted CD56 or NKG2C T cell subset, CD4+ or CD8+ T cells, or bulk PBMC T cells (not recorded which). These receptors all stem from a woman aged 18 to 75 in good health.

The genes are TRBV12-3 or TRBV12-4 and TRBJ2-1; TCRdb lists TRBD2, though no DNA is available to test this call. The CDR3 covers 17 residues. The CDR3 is CASSFDLGTSGYNEQFF.

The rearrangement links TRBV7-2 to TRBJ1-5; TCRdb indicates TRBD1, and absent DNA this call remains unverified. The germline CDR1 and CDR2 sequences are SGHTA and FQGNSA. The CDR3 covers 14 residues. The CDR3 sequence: CASSPSLDSRPQHF.

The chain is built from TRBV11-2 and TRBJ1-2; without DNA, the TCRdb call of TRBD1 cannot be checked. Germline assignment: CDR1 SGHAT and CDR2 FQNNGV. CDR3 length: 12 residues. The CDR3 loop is CASSSTGLGYTF.

The CDR3 sequence: CSAREGGAYTGELFF. The chain couples TRBV20-1 to TRBJ2-2; TCRdb outputs TRBD2, but without DNA this stays unchecked. Germline V gene lookup returns CDR1 DFQATT and CDR2 SNEGSKA (reference sequence). The CDR3 is 15 residues long.

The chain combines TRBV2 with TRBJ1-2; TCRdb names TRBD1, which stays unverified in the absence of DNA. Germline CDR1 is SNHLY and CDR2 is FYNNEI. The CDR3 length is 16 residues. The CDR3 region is CASNPGQGIISHGYTF.

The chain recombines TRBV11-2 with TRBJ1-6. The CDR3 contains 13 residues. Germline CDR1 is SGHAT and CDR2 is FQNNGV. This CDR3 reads CASSLVGNSPLHF.

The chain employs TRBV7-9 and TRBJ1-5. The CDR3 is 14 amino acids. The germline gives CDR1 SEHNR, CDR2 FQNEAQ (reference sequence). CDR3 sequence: CASSPIPTGQPQHF.

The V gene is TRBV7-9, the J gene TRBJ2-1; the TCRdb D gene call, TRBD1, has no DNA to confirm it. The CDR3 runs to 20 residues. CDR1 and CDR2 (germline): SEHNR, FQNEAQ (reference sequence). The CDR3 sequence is CASSPLPLASGRGSYNEQFF.

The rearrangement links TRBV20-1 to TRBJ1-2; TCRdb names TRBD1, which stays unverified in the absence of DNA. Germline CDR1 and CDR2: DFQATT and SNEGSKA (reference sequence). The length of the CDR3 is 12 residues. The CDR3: CSNKQGVYGYTF.

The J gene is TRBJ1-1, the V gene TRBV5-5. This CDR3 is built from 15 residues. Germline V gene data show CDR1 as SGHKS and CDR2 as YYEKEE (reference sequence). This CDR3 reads CASSLTLWADTEAFF.

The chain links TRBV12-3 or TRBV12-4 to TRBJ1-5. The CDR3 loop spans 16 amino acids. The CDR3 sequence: CASSFSLGGSNQPQHF.

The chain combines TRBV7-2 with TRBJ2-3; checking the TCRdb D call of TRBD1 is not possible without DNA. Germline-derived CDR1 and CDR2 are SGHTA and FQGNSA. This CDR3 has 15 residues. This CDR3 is CASSLGGQGADTQYF.

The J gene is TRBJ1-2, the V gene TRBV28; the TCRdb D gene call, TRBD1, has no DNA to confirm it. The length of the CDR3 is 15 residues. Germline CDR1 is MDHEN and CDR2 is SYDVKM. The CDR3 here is CASSLWLGATYGYTF.

CDR3 protein: CASSGAFEAFF. V is TRBV18 and J is TRBJ1-1. The CDR3 has 11 residues. CDR1 and CDR2 (germline): KGHSH, LQKENI.

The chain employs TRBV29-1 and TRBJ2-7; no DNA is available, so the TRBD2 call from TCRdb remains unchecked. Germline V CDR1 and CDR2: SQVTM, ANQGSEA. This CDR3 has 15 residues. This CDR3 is CSVANRLADIREQYF.

This CDR3 reads CASSHGTRGSYNEQFF. The rearrangement uses TRBV4-1 and TRBJ2-1; TCRdb outputs TRBD1, but without DNA this stays unchecked. CDR1 is MGHRA, CDR2 YSYEKL, per germline. CDR3 length equals 16 residues.

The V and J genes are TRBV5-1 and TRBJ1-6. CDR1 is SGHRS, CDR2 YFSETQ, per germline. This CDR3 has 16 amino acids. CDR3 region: CASSPRGVGLPSALHF. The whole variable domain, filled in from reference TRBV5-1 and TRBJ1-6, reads KAGVTQTPRYLIKTRGQQVTLSCSPISGHRSVSWYQQTPGQGLQFLFEYFSETQRNKGNFPGRFSGRQFSNSRSEMNVSTLELGDSALYLCASSPRGVGLPSALHFGNGTRLTVT.

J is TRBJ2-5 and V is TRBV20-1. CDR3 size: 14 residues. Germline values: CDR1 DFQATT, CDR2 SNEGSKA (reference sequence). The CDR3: CSARASGPQETQYF.

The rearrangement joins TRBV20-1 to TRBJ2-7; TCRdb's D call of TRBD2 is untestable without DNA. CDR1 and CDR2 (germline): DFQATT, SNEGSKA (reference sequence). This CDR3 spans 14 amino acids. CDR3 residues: CSASLAGRDYEQYF.

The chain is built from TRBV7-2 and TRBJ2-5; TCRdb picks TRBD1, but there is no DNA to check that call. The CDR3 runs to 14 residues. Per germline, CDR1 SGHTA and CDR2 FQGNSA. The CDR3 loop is CASSPDRDQETQYF.

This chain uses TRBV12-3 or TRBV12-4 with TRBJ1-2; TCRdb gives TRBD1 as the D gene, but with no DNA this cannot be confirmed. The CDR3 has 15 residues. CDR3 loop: CASSLVGDRLYGYTF.

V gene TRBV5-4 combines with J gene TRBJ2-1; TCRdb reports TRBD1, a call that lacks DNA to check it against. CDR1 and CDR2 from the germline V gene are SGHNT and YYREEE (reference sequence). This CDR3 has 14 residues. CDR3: CASSGENNRGEQFF.

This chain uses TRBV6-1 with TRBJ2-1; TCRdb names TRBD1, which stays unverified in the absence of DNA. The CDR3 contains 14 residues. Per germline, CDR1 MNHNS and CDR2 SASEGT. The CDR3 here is CASSGGQGLREQFF.

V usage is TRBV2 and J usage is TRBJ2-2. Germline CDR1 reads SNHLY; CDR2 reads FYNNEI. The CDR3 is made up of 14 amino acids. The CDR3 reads CASRDQSNTGELFF.

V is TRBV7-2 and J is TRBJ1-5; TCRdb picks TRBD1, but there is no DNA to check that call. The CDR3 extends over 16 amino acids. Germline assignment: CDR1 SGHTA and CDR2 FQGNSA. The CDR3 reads CASSPDRGKGNQPQHF. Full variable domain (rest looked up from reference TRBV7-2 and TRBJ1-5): GAGVSQSPSNKVTEKGKDVELRCDPISGHTALYWYRQSLGQGLEFLIYFQGNSAPDKSGLPSDRFSAERTGGSVSTLTIQRTQQEDSAVYLCASSPDRGKGNQPQHFGDGTRLSIL.

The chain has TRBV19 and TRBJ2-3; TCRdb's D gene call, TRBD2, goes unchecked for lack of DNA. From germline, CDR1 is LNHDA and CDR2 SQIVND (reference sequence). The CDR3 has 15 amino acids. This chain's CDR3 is CASSLTSGRIDTQYF.

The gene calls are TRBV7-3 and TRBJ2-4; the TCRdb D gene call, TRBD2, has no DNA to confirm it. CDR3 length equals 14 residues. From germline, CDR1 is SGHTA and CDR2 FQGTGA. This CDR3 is CASSEGPLGNIQYF.

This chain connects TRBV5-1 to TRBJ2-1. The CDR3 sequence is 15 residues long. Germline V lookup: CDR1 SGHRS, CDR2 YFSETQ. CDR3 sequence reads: CASSVDSSSYNEQFF.

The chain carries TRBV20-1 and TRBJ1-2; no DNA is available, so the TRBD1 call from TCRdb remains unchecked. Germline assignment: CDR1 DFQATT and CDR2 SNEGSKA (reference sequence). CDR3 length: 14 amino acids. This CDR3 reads CSARVEQGVSGYTF.

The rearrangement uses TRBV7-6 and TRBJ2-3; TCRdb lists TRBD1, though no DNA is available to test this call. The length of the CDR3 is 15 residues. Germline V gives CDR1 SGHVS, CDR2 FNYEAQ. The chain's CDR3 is CASSLGGQGLDTQYF.